One TCR beta chain is described in this entry. Its antigen remains unknown. This sample is part of a study of CD8+CD57+ T cells in acquired aplastic anemia. Study overall: Sorted CD4+ and CD8+ cells yielded approximately 3.4 ug of DNA on average.

V shed 2 bases and J 2 bases; nucleotides not matched to a gene: 7. The germline V gene has CDR1 SGHAT and CDR2 FQNNGV. CDR3 length: 16 amino acids. Study results and limitations: Between patients and controls, CD8+ Simpson's diversity did not vary significantly.

Sequenced patients had shown CD8+CD57+ cell expansion by flow cytometry. The use of genomic DNA as template underpinned the TCR beta VDJ and CDR3 profiling. Via MiXCR, TCRdb re-called the reads, giving one row per CDR3 protein. The data contain 400,000 to 600,000 distinct CDR3 sequences, over 25% of them singletons. The receptor comes from a human donor with aplastic anemia. Sequenced sample: sorted CD4+, CD8+, or CD8+CD57+ T cells (not recorded which) from PBMCs. This chain links TRBV11-2 with TRBJ2-3; 7 bases line up with TRBD2. The CDR3 DNA is TGTGCCAGCAGCTTATATACCGCGGGAGTCACAGATACGCAGTATTTT. Translation gives CASSLYTAGVTDTQYF.